The 15 T cell receptor beta chains below come from one sample, sequenced in a study of blood T cell repertoires in COVID-19. Clones were read by immunoSEQ multiplex PCR, and TCRdb kept only the in-frame ones, dropping some. This table has around 200,000 clones, approximately 80% appearing once. The sequencing sample was made of PBMCs or T cells enriched from blood (not recorded which). These receptors came from a woman in her thirties or forties with acute COVID-19.

The genes are TRBV7-9 and TRBJ1-2, with D possibly being TRBD1 (5 bases). V shed 4 bases and J shed 4 bases, with 16 bases lying between them. The germline V gene encodes CDR1 SEHNR and CDR2 FQNEAQ (reference sequence). This CDR3 spans 15 amino acids. DNA of the CDR3: TGTGCCAGCAGCTCTTCCGCCCAGGGAATCTATGGCTACACCTTC. This codes for CASSSSAQGIYGYTF.

V is TRBV10-3 and J is TRBJ1-2, with a tentative D call TRBD1 (6 bases). Trimming pared 8 bases from V and 3 bases from J, leaving 10 bases between. This CDR3 region has 12 residues. Germline loops: CDR1 ENHRY, CDR2 SYGVKD. CDR3 sequence (DNA): TGTGCCATCCGGGAGGGGGACTATGGCTACACCTTC. Its protein product is CAIREGDYGYTF.

J is TRBJ1-2 and V is TRBV28, with a possible D match to TRBD1 (6 bases). Trimming took off 5 bases at V and 7 bases at J, with 20 bases between the two ends. Germline V gene sequence: CDR1 MDHEN, CDR2 SYDVKM. The CDR3 extends over 15 amino acids. CDR3 amino acids: CASSPSGGPRGGYTF. CDR3 in DNA: TGTGCCAGCAGTCCGTCCGGGGGGCCAAGGGGTGGCTACACCTTC.

The V gene is TRBV5-1, the J gene TRBJ1-6; TRBD1 aligns across 7 bases. The CDR3 spans 17 residues. Germline V gives CDR1 SGHRS, CDR2 YFSETQ. V was pared by 0 bases and J by 6 bases, with 9 bases of the junction left unmatched. The CDR3 sequence is CASSLDNRGAPNSPLHF. DNA of the CDR3: TGCGCCAGCAGCTTGGACAACAGGGGTGCACCTAATTCACCCCTCCACTTT. Looking up the rest from reference TRBV5-1 and TRBJ1-6 gives the full variable domain: KAGVTQTPRYLIKTRGQQVTLSCSPISGHRSVSWYQQTPGQGLQFLFEYFSETQRNKGNFPGRFSGRQFSNSRSEMNVSTLELGDSALYLCASSLDNRGAPNSPLHFGNGTRLTVT.

The genes are TRBV14 and TRBJ2-5; 12 bases are shared with TRBD1. CDR1 SGHDN and CDR2 FVKESK come from the germline V gene. V was clipped by 3 bases and J by 5 bases; unmatched bases: 7. The CDR3 is 16 amino acids. CDR3 sequence: CASSHRGTGGSETQYF. The CDR3 DNA is TGTGCCAGCAGCCACCGTGGGACAGGGGGCTCCGAGACCCAGTACTTC.

The rearrangement joins TRBV28 to TRBJ1-1; D may be TRBD1 (6 bases). V was pared by 6 bases and J by 1 base, with 9 bases between. The germline V gene has CDR1 MDHEN and CDR2 SYDVKM. The CDR3 sequence is 13 residues long. CDR3 nucleotide sequence: TGTGCCAGCAGCGTCAGGGGGAACACTGAAGCTTTCTTT. It codes for CASSVRGNTEAFF.

There are a few counts of this clone. This chain joins TRBV6-2 or TRBV6-3 and TRBJ1-5; D may be TRBD1 (5 bases). Trimming stripped 3 bases from V and 0 bases from J, with 12 bases between. Germline V CDR1 and CDR2: MNHEY, SVGEGT. The CDR3 loop spans 16 amino acids. The CDR3, as DNA: TGTGCCAGCAGTTATGAGGGACTTAATAGCAATCAGCCCCAGCATTTT. Its protein product is CASSYEGLNSNQPQHF.

This clone was recorded only once. V and J are TRBV29-1 and TRBJ2-1; 9 bases fit TRBD2. V lost 5 bases to trimming and J lost 5 bases; unmatched junction nucleotides: 4. This CDR3 region has 13 residues. Germline V gene lookup returns CDR1 SQVTM and CDR2 ANQGSEA. DNA for the CDR3: TGCAGCGTTTTACTAGCGGGCCACAATGAGCAGTTCTTC. Its translation is CSVLLAGHNEQFF.

The V call is TRBV24-1, the J call TRBJ1-5; D gene unclear. V was trimmed by 0 bases and J by 1 base, leaving 3 bases between them. Germline values: CDR1 KGHDR, CDR2 SFDVKD. The CDR3 has 14 residues. This chain's CDR3 is CATSDLLSNQPQHF. The CDR3 DNA is TGTGCCACCAGTGATTTGCTCAGCAATCAGCCCCAGCATTTT.

CDR3: CAGAQGSYPYEQYF. In DNA form, the CDR3 reads TGTGCCGGAGCCCAGGGGAGTTATCCCTACGAGCAGTACTTC. The chain uses TRBV10-3 and TRBJ2-7, with D perhaps matching TRBD1 (6 bases). CDR3 length: 14 residues. Germline V gives CDR1 ENHRY, CDR2 SYGVKD. The V and J ends lost 11 bases and 2 bases respectively, with 19 bases between them.

The chain carries TRBV4-1 and TRBJ1-1; no reliable D call. The germline V gene has CDR1 MGHRA and CDR2 YSYEKL. V dropped 1 base and J dropped 1 base, with 10 bases sitting between them. CDR3 length: 15 residues. The CDR3 is CASSQGETRNTEAFF. DNA of the CDR3: TGCGCCAGCAGCCAAGGTGAGACACGGAACACTGAAGCTTTCTTT.

The genes are TRBV2 and TRBJ1-5; 7 bases fit TRBD1. The V and J ends lost 7 bases and 1 base, in that order; junction bases with no gene match: 4. Germline lookup yields CDR1 SNHLY and CDR2 FYNNEI. This CDR3 spans 14 amino acids. The CDR3 DNA reads as TGTGCCAGCACGGGACAGCACAGCAATCAGCCCCAGCATTTT. Its protein product is CASTGQHSNQPQHF.

CDR3 sequence: CASSIVTNPRGHQPQHF. Written as DNA, the CDR3 is TGTGCCAGTAGTATAGTGACCAACCCGCGAGGTCATCAGCCCCAGCATTTT. The chain employs TRBV19 and TRBJ1-5, with D uncertain. The germline V and J ends were trimmed by 1 base and 5 bases, with 18 bases remaining between them. This CDR3 is 17 amino acids long. Germline loops: CDR1 LNHDA, CDR2 SQIVND (reference sequence).

This chain uses TRBV3-1 (or the pseudogene TRBV3-2) with TRBJ1-3, with D hard to call. CDR1 is LGHDT and CDR2 is YNNKEL in the germline V gene (reference sequence). This CDR3 has 12 amino acids. Trimming cost V 2 bases and J 5 bases, with 4 bases left between them. CDR3 loop: CASSQSRNTIYF. CDR3 coding DNA: TGTGCCAGCAGCCAATCTAGAAACACCATATATTTT.

The genes are TRBV3-1 (or the pseudogene TRBV3-2) and TRBJ2-5, with TRBD1 matching 11 bases. The junction had 7 bases not matched to a gene; V was cut back by 10 bases and J by 6 bases. CDR3 length equals 13 residues. Germline CDR1 reads LGHDT; CDR2 reads YNNKEL (reference sequence). The CDR3 protein is CATEDRGRKTQYF. The CDR3 DNA reads TGTGCCACCGAGGACAGGGGGCGTAAGACCCAGTACTTC.